The 27 T cell receptor beta chains given below trace back to one sample, sequenced in a study of vaccination and CD4 T cells after COVID-19. Sequence data for DNA of cultured CD4+ T cells were generated by the Oncomine TCR Beta short-read assay. TCRdb ran MiXCR on the PCR reads and lists one entry per CDR3 protein. The sample lists 8,200 or so distinct CDR3 sequences, about 56% occurring once. What these receptors recognize is not known. Specified treatment: approximately 10-day PBMC culture with coronavirus spike peptide pools or control peptides (ViraFEST assay). The sample was CD4+ T cells from blood, cultured in vitro. The source is a human donor who had recovered from COVID-19.

This chain connects TRBV5-1 to TRBJ2-3; 7 nucleotides line up with TRBD1. V lost 2 bases to trimming and J lost 0 bases; unmatched junction nucleotides: 6. The CDR3 is 16 residues long. Per germline, CDR1 SGHRS and CDR2 YFSETQ. Written as DNA, the CDR3 is TGCGCCAGCAGCTTTGGGTGGGGACAGAGCACAGATACGCAGTATTTT. Residues: CASSFGWGQSTDTQYF.

This sequence joins TRBV6-1 and TRBJ2-7, with D possibly called TRBD1 or TRBD2 (5 bases each). The CDR3 sequence is 13 residues long. Germline CDR1 and CDR2: MNHNS and SASEGT. V was pared by 2 bases and J by 12 bases, with 17 bases between. The CDR3 bases are TGTGCCAGCAGTGAAAACCGGGACCCTGGGTGGTACTTC. It encodes CASSENRDPGWYF.

This clonotype was counted only a few times. The chain has TRBV10-3 and TRBJ2-3; 11 bases are a match to TRBD2. Germline CDR1 is ENHRY and CDR2 is SYGVKD. This CDR3 spans 16 amino acids. Trimming removed 6 bases from V and 0 bases from J; junction bases left unmatched: 5. The CDR3 protein is CAIRSLAGGSTDTQYF. In DNA form, the CDR3 reads TGTGCCATCAGGAGCCTAGCGGGGGGTAGCACAGATACGCAGTATTTT.

CDR3 amino acids: CASTNKGRPYGYTF. In DNA, the CDR3 is TGTGCCAGCACCAATAAGGGGCGGCCCTATGGCTACACCTTC. The genes are TRBV10-3 and TRBJ1-2, with a possible D match to TRBD1 (5 bases). Germline V gene data show CDR1 as ENHRY and CDR2 as SYGVKD. There are 14 residues in the CDR3. With 10 bases removed from V and 4 bases from J, the gap between germline ends came to 19 bases.

Written as DNA, the CDR3 is TGTGCCAGCAGACAGGCCACTGAAGCTTTCTTT. Translated: CASRQATEAFF. V and J are TRBV6-1 and TRBJ1-1, with D perhaps TRBD1 (5 bases). CDR1 MNHNS and CDR2 SASEGT come from the germline V gene. V lost 6 bases to trimming and J lost 4 bases, with 6 bases between them. The CDR3 consists of 11 residues.

The rearrangement links TRBV7-9 to TRBJ2-1; 9 nucleotides match TRBD2. V lost 4 bases to trimming and J lost 6 bases; unmatched junction nucleotides: 10. The germline V gene encodes CDR1 SEHNR and CDR2 FQNEAQ (reference sequence). The CDR3 is 16 amino acids. The CDR3, as DNA: TGTGCCAGCAGCTCAGCGCGGTTAGCGGGGGCCAATGAGCAGTTCTTC. Its translation is CASSSARLAGANEQFF.

This chain connects TRBV28 to TRBJ2-3; the D is unclear. Germline V gene data show CDR1 as MDHEN and CDR2 as SYDVKM. Trimming cost V 4 bases and J 0 bases, with 8 bases left between them. The CDR3 spans 14 residues. CDR3 residues: CASSYRLSTDTQYF. The CDR3 nucleotides read TGTGCCAGCAGTTACAGACTTAGCACAGATACGCAGTATTTT.

V gene TRBV20-1 combines with J gene TRBJ2-2; 8 bases are a match to TRBD2. V lost 7 bases and J lost 4; bases outside the gene matches: 11. This CDR3 is built from 15 residues. CDR1 is DFQATT, CDR2 SNEGSKA, per germline (reference sequence). CDR3 sequence (DNA): TGCAGTGACCTGCCGGGACTAGGTAGCACCGGGGAGCTGTTTTTT. Protein product: CSDLPGLGSTGELFF.

This rearrangement joins TRBV7-8 to TRBJ2-5; TRBD2 aligns across 14 bases. The CDR3 is 16 amino acids. V dropped 2 bases and J dropped 4; count of bases not matched to a gene: 3. Germline V gene lookup returns CDR1 SGHVS and CDR2 FQNEAQ. The CDR3 region has the DNA TGTGCCAGCAGCTTAAAGGGGACTAGCGGGGGAGAGACCCAGTACTTC. It codes for CASSLKGTSGGETQYF. The complete variable domain, with remaining parts taken from reference TRBV7-8 and TRBJ2-5, reads GAGVSQSPRYKVAKRGQDVALRCDPISGHVSLFWYQQALGQGPEFLTYFQNEAQLDKSGLPSDRFFAERPEGSVSTLKIQRTQQEDSAVYLCASSLKGTSGGETQYFGPGTRLLVL.

V usage is TRBV6-1 and J usage is TRBJ2-7; 7 positions agree with TRBD1. The CDR3 runs 13 residues. In germline, CDR1 is MNHNS, CDR2 SASEGT. V lost 10 bases and J lost 3; bases outside the gene matches: 9. CDR3 region: CATTVDRDYEQYF. The CDR3 DNA sequence: TGTGCCACCACCGTTGACAGGGACTACGAGCAGTACTTC.

The chain has TRBV14 and TRBJ2-1; D uncertain. The CDR3 is made up of 13 amino acids. V lost 1 base, J lost 6 bases, and 7 bases lay in between. Germline CDR1 SGHDN, CDR2 FVKESK. DNA for the CDR3: TGTGCCAGCAGCCAAGTTCGGATCAATGAGCAGTTCTTC. Translating gives CASSQVRINEQFF.

J is TRBJ1-2 and V is TRBV20-1; no definite D call. The CDR3 is 12 amino acids. Trimming stripped 5 bases from V and 4 bases from J, with 11 bases between. In germline, CDR1 is DFQATT, CDR2 SNEGSKA (reference sequence). The CDR3 bases are TGCAGTGCTTCCCGGACCCTCTATGGCTACACCTTC. It translates to CSASRTLYGYTF.

The V gene is TRBV12-3 or TRBV12-4, the J gene TRBJ1-5; no reliable D call. Between the trimmed V and J ends, which lost 4 bases and 3 bases, there was a span of 4 bases. The CDR3 runs to 12 residues. CDR3 coding DNA: TGTGCCAGCAGTTGGCCCAATCAGCCCCAGCATTTT. Translating it yields CASSWPNQPQHF.

V gene TRBV19 combines with J gene TRBJ1-2, with 7 bases fitting TRBD1. Germline lookup yields CDR1 LNHDA and CDR2 SQIVND (reference sequence). V was clipped by 0 bases and J by 2 bases; unmatched bases: 3. The CDR3 has 15 amino acids. CDR3 protein: CASSIEPGGNYGYTF. CDR3 bases: TGTGCCAGTAGTATAGAGCCAGGGGGAAACTATGGCTACACCTTC.

This clonotype was seen once. The V call is TRBV10-3, the J call TRBJ1-1; D is possibly TRBD1 (5 bases). Germline CDR1 reads ENHRY; CDR2 reads SYGVKD. V was trimmed by 6 bases and J by 3 bases, leaving 11 bases between them. This CDR3 is built from 13 residues. The CDR3: CAISPRGDTEAFF. The CDR3 DNA follows: TGTGCCATCAGCCCGAGAGGGGACACTGAAGCTTTCTTT.

V is TRBV7-2 and J is TRBJ2-2; 11 positions match TRBD2. With 5 bases clipped from V and 7 bases from J, the junction kept 9 bases outside the gene matches. The CDR3 loop spans 16 amino acids. CDR1 is SGHTA and CDR2 is FQGNSA in the germline V gene. The CDR3 spells CASSLHSGGVIGELFF. As DNA, the CDR3 is TGTGCCAGCAGCCTCCATAGCGGGGGGGTTATCGGGGAGCTGTTTTTT.

This clonotype was observed a handful of times. V usage is TRBV28 and J usage is TRBJ1-2; D is possibly TRBD1 (6 bases). V was trimmed by 8 bases and J by 1 base, leaving 14 bases between them. Germline CDR1 reads MDHEN; CDR2 reads SYDVKM. The CDR3 length is 14 residues. CDR3 residues: CASLRGGRNYGYTF. Here the CDR3 DNA reads TGTGCCAGCCTCCGAGGGGGGCGTAACTATGGCTACACCTTC.

The rearrangement joins TRBV6-5 to TRBJ2-2; no clear D. Germline CDR1 MNHEY, CDR2 SVGAGI. Trimming shortened V by 2 bases and J by 3 bases, and 13 bases separated the two germline ends. The CDR3 is 16 amino acids. The CDR3 sequence: CASSYAGGPDTGELFF. CDR3 coding DNA: TGTGCCAGCAGTTACGCTGGTGGGCCCGACACCGGGGAGCTGTTTTTT.

The chain uses TRBV19 and TRBJ2-1, with 7 bases that match TRBD2. With 6 bases clipped from V and 4 bases from J, the junction kept 9 bases outside the gene matches. There are 15 residues in the CDR3. The germline V gene encodes CDR1 LNHDA and CDR2 SQIVND (reference sequence). The chain's CDR3 is CASSPGLPAYNEQFF. The CDR3 DNA reads as TGTGCCAGTAGCCCGGGACTACCCGCGTACAATGAGCAGTTCTTC.

The chain uses TRBV6-4 and TRBJ1-2; 8 bases line up with TRBD1. Germline V lookup: CDR1 MRHNA, CDR2 SNTAGT. The CDR3 has 15 residues. Trimming removed 5 bases from V and 2 bases from J; junction bases left unmatched: 7. The CDR3 region has the DNA TGTGCCAGCAGTCCCGGACAGGGCTGGAACTATGGCTACACCTTC. This translates into CASSPGQGWNYGYTF.

J is TRBJ1-1 and V is TRBV27; 7 bases fit TRBD1. The CDR3 runs 16 residues. Per germline, CDR1 MNHEY and CDR2 SMNVEV (reference sequence). With V trimmed by 2 bases and J by 5 bases, 11 bases remained unmatched. In DNA, the CDR3 is TGTGCCAGCAGTTTAAGTTTGGGCAGGGGGAGGACTGAAGCTTTCTTT. This gives the protein CASSLSLGRGRTEAFF.

This clonotype was seen a handful of times. The chain carries TRBV7-9 and TRBJ1-1, with D unresolved. Germline CDR1 and CDR2: SEHNR and FQNEAQ (reference sequence). V was trimmed by 4 bases and J by 3 bases, leaving 9 bases between them. The CDR3 runs to 13 residues. The CDR3 region has the DNA TGTGCCAGCAGCTACCAAGAGGACACTGAAGCTTTCTTT. Translation: CASSYQEDTEAFF.

J is TRBJ1-2 and V is TRBV7-9; D not certain. V was cut by 2 bases and J by 5 bases, with 12 bases left in between. CDR1 is SEHNR and CDR2 is FQNEAQ in the germline V gene (reference sequence). This CDR3 has 14 residues. CDR3: CASSLRAGGYGYTF. The CDR3 nucleotides read TGTGCCAGCAGCTTAAGGGCAGGCGGGTATGGCTACACCTTC. Using reference TRBV7-9 and TRBJ1-2 for the parts outside the CDR3, the full variable domain is DTGVSQNPRHKITKRGQNVTFRCDPISEHNRLYWYRQTLGQGPEFLTYFQNEAQLEKSRLLSDRFSAERPKGSFSTLEIQRTEQGDSAMYLCASSLRAGGYGYTFGSGTRLTVV.

V and J are TRBV10-1 and TRBJ2-7; no clear D gene. Germline V lookup: CDR1 WNHNN, CDR2 SYGVQD (reference sequence). The CDR3 totals 12 residues. V was pared by 1 base and J by 1 base, with 2 bases between. CDR3 amino acids: CASSEYSYEQYF. The CDR3, as DNA: TGCGCCAGCAGTGAGTATTCCTACGAGCAGTACTTC.

The chain uses TRBV20-1 and TRBJ1-3, with D perhaps matching TRBD1 (6 bases). V lost 5 bases to trimming and J lost 0 bases, with 11 bases between them. Per the germline V gene, CDR1 is DFQATT and CDR2 is SNEGSKA (reference sequence). This CDR3 spans 14 amino acids. CDR3: CSALTGDSGNTIYF. As DNA, the CDR3 is TGCAGTGCTCTGACAGGCGACTCTGGAAACACCATATATTTT.

V gene TRBV20-1 combines with J gene TRBJ2-1; 11 nucleotides agree with TRBD2. CDR3 length equals 17 residues. Trimming took 3 bases from V and 4 from J; bases not matched to a gene: 11. Germline V gene lookup returns CDR1 DFQATT and CDR2 SNEGSKA (reference sequence). The CDR3 protein is CSASKVAGGGLYNEQFF. DNA for the CDR3: TGCAGTGCTAGTAAGGTAGCGGGAGGGGGGCTATACAATGAGCAGTTCTTC.

The gene calls are TRBV4-1 and TRBJ1-2; no clear D. Germline V gene lookup returns CDR1 MGHRA and CDR2 YSYEKL. V was clipped by 1 base and J by 4 bases, with 10 bases between them. CDR3 length: 14 amino acids. This CDR3 reads CASSQVSAVYGYTF. The CDR3 DNA sequence: TGCGCCAGCAGCCAAGTTTCGGCAGTCTATGGCTACACCTTC.